This TCR beta chain was sequenced in a study of CD8+CD57+ T cells in acquired aplastic anemia. Concerning this clonotype: The CDR3 ends on some other residue instead of the conserved phenylalanine or tryptophan, so this is likely a read error.

The use of genomic DNA as template underpinned the TCR beta VDJ and CDR3 profiling. Each CDR3 protein is one row after TCRdb ran MiXCR on the reads. The sample consists of over 45,000 distinct CDR3 sequences, around 70% of them appearing once. Germline values: CDR1 SGHRS, CDR2 YFSETQ. CDR3 size: 13 residues. The TCR was taken from a human donor in good health, serving as a control. V usage is TRBV5-1 and J usage is TRBJ2-3; D is possibly TRBD2 (6 bases). Sequencing was done on a sample of sorted CD4+, CD8+, or CD8+CD57+ T cells (not recorded which) from PBMCs. This chain's CDR3 is CPSSLDYTDTQYS. CDR3 sequence (DNA): TGCCCCAGCAGCTTGGACTACACAGATACGCAGTATTCT.